One and the same sample provided the 14 T cell receptor beta chains below, sequenced in a study of T cell responses to AZD1222 COVID-19 vaccine. Produced via immunoSEQ multiplex PCR; TCRdb's table is partial and in-frame only. The sample consists of about 100,000 clones, approximately 90% of them appearing once. The specimen comprised peripheral blood, sampled 28 days after the second AZD1222 dose. These receptors originate from an adult who received the AZD1222 COVID-19 vaccine.

The chain recombines TRBV7-2 with TRBJ2-2, with D perhaps given as TRBD1 or TRBD2 (6 bases each). Germline assignment: CDR1 SGHTA and CDR2 FQGNSA. V lost 1 base to trimming and J lost 0 bases, with 9 bases between them. This CDR3 region has 16 residues. As DNA, the CDR3 is TGTGCCAGCAGCTTAGAGGGGGGCGCGAACACCGGGGAGCTGTTTTTT. Its protein is CASSLEGGANTGELFF.

Note on this clone: A much larger clone lies a single base off, so this may be a read error. Here the CDR3 DNA reads TGTGCCAGCAGCCAAGGGGCAGGTGGCTACACCTTC. Encoded protein: CASSQGAGGYTF. The chain combines TRBV3-1 (or the pseudogene TRBV3-2) with TRBJ1-2; the D is unclear. The V end lost 1 base, the J end lost 7 bases, and 7 bases lay between the germline ends. CDR1 is LGHDT and CDR2 is YNNKEL in the germline V gene (reference sequence). The CDR3 has 12 amino acids.

The V call is TRBV4-1, the J call TRBJ1-5; D remains ambiguous. This CDR3 spans 13 amino acids. Trimming took off 1 base at V and 0 bases at J, with 1 base between the two ends. CDR1 is MGHRA, CDR2 YSYEKL, per germline. As DNA, the CDR3 is TGCGCCAGCAGCCAAGTTAGCAATCAGCCCCAGCATTTT. Translation: CASSQVSNQPQHF.

The J gene is TRBJ1-5, the V gene TRBV30; tentative D call: TRBD1 (6 bases). This CDR3 contains 16 residues. Deletions cut 2 bases from V and 6 bases from J, with 20 bases between. CDR1 and CDR2 (germline): GTSNPN, SVGIG (reference sequence). The DNA for the CDR3 is TGTGCCTGGAGTAGCCGAAGTCCCGGGACACTTCAGCCCCAGCATTTT. Translating it yields CAWSSRSPGTLQPQHF.

In its sample, this clone was seen once. The chain joins TRBV18 to TRBJ1-5; perhaps TRBD1 as D (6 bases). This CDR3 is built from 19 residues. V shed 6 bases and J shed 0 bases, with 24 bases lying between them. The germline V gene encodes CDR1 KGHSH and CDR2 LQKENI. CDR3 residues: CASSPGGARPYHSNQPQHF. In nucleotides, the CDR3 is TGTGCCAGCTCGCCGGGGGGGGCGCGCCCGTACCATAGCAATCAGCCCCAGCATTTT.

The rearrangement uses TRBV7-2 and TRBJ2-7, with unresolved D. CDR1 is SGHTA, CDR2 FQGNSA, per germline. The CDR3 contains 13 residues. With 3 bases removed from V and 0 bases from J, the gap between germline ends came to 6 bases. DNA of the CDR3: TGTGCCAGCAGCTTCAAATTCTCCTACGAGCAGTACTTC. Translating gives CASSFKFSYEQYF.

The rearrangement joins TRBV11-2 to TRBJ2-3; 8 nucleotides match TRBD2. The V gene's germline CDR1 is SGHAT and CDR2 FQNNGV. CDR3 length: 15 amino acids. V lost 4 bases and J lost 3; bases outside the gene matches: 6. The CDR3, as DNA: TGTGCCAGCAGCTCTTACGGGAGGGAGACAGATACGCAGTATTTT. Residues: CASSSYGRETDTQYF.

The V call is TRBV27, the J call TRBJ1-6, with D perhaps matching TRBD1 (5 bases). Germline CDR1 reads MNHEY; CDR2 reads SMNVEV (reference sequence). This CDR3 region has 14 residues. Trimming stripped 4 bases from V and 7 bases from J, with 11 bases between. Here the CDR3 DNA reads TGTGCCAGCAGTTCCCAGGGATTCAATTCACCCCTCCACTTT. It yields the protein CASSSQGFNSPLHF.

The gene calls are TRBV7-9 and TRBJ1-1; D is undetermined. The germline V gene encodes CDR1 SEHNR and CDR2 FQNEAQ (reference sequence). Trimming cost V 0 bases and J 11 bases, with 4 bases left between them. The CDR3 length is 10 residues. In nucleotides, the CDR3 is TGTGCCAGCAGCTTAGCCCAGGCTTTCTTT. It encodes CASSLAQAFF.

The genes are TRBV9 and TRBJ1-2; D gene uncertain. Germline assignment: CDR1 SGDLS and CDR2 YYNGEE. The V and J ends lost 0 bases and 3 bases respectively, with 6 bases between them. This CDR3 has 13 residues. In DNA form, the CDR3 reads TGTGCCAGCAGCGTAGAGGGAGACTATGGCTACACCTTC. Residues: CASSVEGDYGYTF.

Points on this clone: Other DNA sequences within the sample encode an identical CDR3. The V and J genes are TRBV30 and TRBJ1-2; D remains ambiguous. The V gene lost 3 bases and the J gene lost 2 bases, with 7 bases spanning the gap. This CDR3 spans 12 amino acids. Per germline, CDR1 GTSNPN and CDR2 SVGIG (reference sequence). The CDR3 sequence is CAWSGGNYGYTF. As DNA, the CDR3 is TGTGCCTGGAGCGGTGGGAACTATGGCTACACCTTC.

The chain couples TRBV2 to TRBJ1-2, with D unclear. Germline assignment: CDR1 SNHLY and CDR2 FYNNEI. The CDR3 loop spans 14 amino acids. The V gene lost 3 bases and the J gene lost 2 bases, with 10 bases spanning the gap. CDR3 nucleotides: TGTGCCAGCAGTGATCTCCCGGGAAACTATGGCTACACCTTC. Its translation: CASSDLPGNYGYTF.

V and J are TRBV5-4 and TRBJ2-5, with 9 bases lining up with TRBD1. The V segment lost 4 bases and the J segment 5 bases; nucleotides outside the gene matches: 3. Per the germline V gene, CDR1 is SGHNT and CDR2 is YYREEE (reference sequence). There are 13 residues in the CDR3. CDR3 DNA sequence: TGTGCCAGCAGCCCCGACAGGGGGGAGACCCAGTACTTC. It yields the protein CASSPDRGETQYF.

The V and J genes are TRBV10-3 and TRBJ1-1, with unresolved D. CDR1 is ENHRY and CDR2 is SYGVKD in the germline V gene. The CDR3 consists of 13 residues. Trimming took off 2 bases at V and 0 bases at J, with 4 bases between the two ends. CDR3 sequence: CAISETLNTEAFF. The CDR3 DNA sequence: TGTGCCATCAGTGAGACCTTGAACACTGAAGCTTTCTTT.